A single sample is the source of the 31 T cell receptor beta chains below, sequenced in a study of T-cell memory formation after mild COVID-19. MiXCR, run by TCRdb on the 5' RACE reads, gives a single entry per CDR3 protein. The sample has approximately 570,000 distinct CDR3 sequences; approximately 18% are singletons. Sequencing used PBMCs or a T cell subset sorted from them (not recorded which). Source of these receptors: an adult woman who had mild COVID-19 (a few samples of this study predate the infection). Cell type and time point are not known.

The chain joins TRBV6-5 to TRBJ1-5; TRBD1 matches 7 bases. This CDR3 contains 15 residues. The ends lost 6 bases at V and 0 bases at J; junction bases unmatched: 5. In germline, CDR1 is MNHEY, CDR2 SVGAGI. The CDR3: CASRGDSYSNQPQHF. The CDR3 DNA reads TGTGCCAGCAGGGGGGACAGCTATAGCAATCAGCCCCAGCATTTT.

The genes are TRBV7-9 and TRBJ2-5; 9 bases map to TRBD1. The germline CDR1 and CDR2 sequences are SEHNR and FQNEAQ (reference sequence). V was pared by 4 bases and J by 7 bases, with 10 bases of the junction left unmatched. This CDR3 is 15 amino acids long. The CDR3 loop is CASSSGTGSMVTQYF. CDR3 nucleotide sequence: TGTGCCAGCAGCTCCGGGACAGGGTCCATGGTGACCCAGTACTTC.

In this sample, this clonotype turned up many times. The CDR3 DNA is TGTGCCAGCAGCTCCGACGTGGAGACCCAGTACTTC. Amino acid sequence: CASSSDVETQYF. The J gene is TRBJ2-5, the V gene TRBV7-9; D gene uncertain. Germline V gives CDR1 SEHNR, CDR2 FQNEAQ (reference sequence). V was trimmed by 4 bases and J by 5 bases, leaving 8 bases between them. The CDR3 consists of 12 residues.

This clonotype occurred a few times. The chain uses TRBV25-1 and TRBJ1-2, with D possibly being TRBD1 (5 bases). V was clipped by 3 bases and J by 0 bases, with 11 bases between them. The CDR3 contains 15 residues. The germline V gene encodes CDR1 MGHDK and CDR2 SYGVNS. CDR3 nucleotides: TGTGCCAGCAGTGAGGGGGTGGGGTCTAACTATGGCTACACCTTC. Its protein is CASSEGVGSNYGYTF.

To note about this clonotype: A read error is possible here, since a much larger clone lies one base away. The J gene is TRBJ2-3, the V gene TRBV7-9; D is unclear. Germline V gene sequence: CDR1 SEHNR, CDR2 FQNEAQ (reference sequence). The CDR3 is made up of 14 amino acids. The germline V and J ends were trimmed by 1 base and 3 bases, with 8 bases remaining between them. CDR3 nucleotide sequence: TGTGCCAGCAGCTTAGGGGCGGTTACAGATACGCAGTATTTT. The encoded protein is CASSLGAVTDTQYF.

The chain couples TRBV6-6 to TRBJ1-1; D possibly corresponds to TRBD1 (5 bases). This CDR3 is 15 amino acids long. The V end lost 11 bases, the J end lost 0 bases, and 19 bases lay between the germline ends. The V gene's germline CDR1 is MNHNY and CDR2 SVGAGI (reference sequence). In DNA, the CDR3 is TGTGCCTGTCGGGACCCTGGGAGAGTGAACACTGAAGCTTTCTTT. Translating gives CACRDPGRVNTEAFF.

This clonotype was seen once. The chain carries TRBV19 and TRBJ2-3; TRBD1 matches at 7 bases. CDR3 size: 15 residues. Germline V CDR1 and CDR2: LNHDA, SQIVND (reference sequence). With 5 bases clipped from V and 2 bases from J, the junction kept 7 bases outside the gene matches. The CDR3 loop is CASSPRDRDTDTQYF. The DNA of the CDR3 is TGTGCCAGTAGTCCCCGCGACAGGGACACAGATACGCAGTATTTT.

V usage is TRBV2 and J usage is TRBJ2-3; perhaps D is TRBD1 or TRBD2 (6 bases each). The V and J ends lost 4 bases and 4 bases respectively, with 15 bases between them. Germline-derived CDR1 and CDR2 are SNHLY and FYNNEI. The CDR3 extends over 15 amino acids. CDR3: CASSGPGAKADTQYF. CDR3 nucleotides: TGTGCCAGCAGTGGGCCGGGGGCCAAAGCAGATACGCAGTATTTT.

The gene calls are TRBV6-1 and TRBJ2-1; 9 bases are a match to TRBD1. The CDR3 consists of 15 residues. Germline trimming cut 5 bases from V and 10 bases from J; bases unmatched to any gene: 12. Germline values: CDR1 MNHNS, CDR2 SASEGT. The CDR3 protein is CASSYSGTGSDEQFF. CDR3 DNA: TGTGCCAGCAGTTATTCCGGGACAGGGTCGGACGAGCAGTTCTTC.

This clonotype occurred a few times. The genes are TRBV7-9 and TRBJ2-3; D is ambiguous. Germline CDR1 is SEHNR and CDR2 is FQNEAQ (reference sequence). Trimming left V 2 bases short and J 1 base short, with 10 bases between. This CDR3 region has 15 residues. CDR3 residues: CASSLSGYRTDTQYF. CDR3 in DNA: TGTGCCAGCAGCTTATCCGGGTACCGCACAGATACGCAGTATTTT.

This clonotype was counted a few times. This chain joins TRBV24-1 and TRBJ2-7; 7 nucleotides agree with TRBD1. The CDR3 has 17 residues. The V and J ends lost 9 bases and 3 bases, in that order; junction bases with no gene match: 19. Looked up from germline, CDR1 is KGHDR and CDR2 is SFDVKD. CDR3 sequence: CATPRSRGKYQGYEQYF. In nucleotides, the CDR3 is TGTGCCACCCCTCGGTCCAGGGGGAAATATCAAGGCTACGAGCAGTACTTC.

The chain couples TRBV20-1 to TRBJ2-5, with no clear D. CDR1 is DFQATT and CDR2 is SNEGSKA in the germline V gene (reference sequence). CDR3 size: 15 residues. The V end was cut by 1 base, the J end by 5 bases, with 17 bases between. As DNA, the CDR3 is TGCAGTGCTAGAGTGGGCAGTTCAGGCAGGGAGACCCAGTACTTC. Amino acids: CSARVGSSGRETQYF.

As DNA, the CDR3 is TGTGCCAGCAGCTTACCGACTAGACCCGAAGCTTTCTTT. Translating it yields CASSLPTRPEAFF. This chain links TRBV11-3 with TRBJ1-1; D gene uncertain. Germline V gives CDR1 SGHNT, CDR2 YENEEA. The CDR3 is made up of 13 amino acids. V was pared by 2 bases and J by 8 bases, with 12 bases between.

The chain couples TRBV19 to TRBJ2-3, with D perhaps TRBD1 (6 bases). Germline V gene sequence: CDR1 LNHDA, CDR2 SQIVND (reference sequence). Trimming stripped 6 bases from V and 8 bases from J, with 18 bases between. This CDR3 is built from 14 residues. CDR3 sequence: CASSAGASLGTQYF. The DNA for the CDR3 is TGTGCCAGTAGCGCAGGGGCCTCGCTTGGTACGCAGTATTTT.

This clonotype was counted between two and nine times. The rearrangement uses TRBV30 and TRBJ1-2; D might be TRBD1 (6 bases). CDR3 length: 14 amino acids. V shed 2 bases and J shed 5 bases, with 15 bases lying between them. The germline CDR1 and CDR2 sequences are GTSNPN and SVGIG (reference sequence). This CDR3 reads CAWSQGIRAYGYTF. As DNA, the CDR3 is TGTGCCTGGAGTCAGGGGATAAGAGCGTATGGCTACACCTTC.

This clonotype occurred a few times. This chain links TRBV20-1 with TRBJ2-2, with TRBD2 matching over 13 bases. Germline V gives CDR1 DFQATT, CDR2 SNEGSKA (reference sequence). The CDR3 length is 15 residues. J was trimmed by 6 bases and V by 2 bases; bases with no gene match: 3. CDR3 in amino acids: CSARKLAGGPGELFF. The CDR3 region has the DNA TGCAGTGCTAGAAAACTAGCGGGGGGGCCCGGGGAGCTGTTTTTT.

This clonotype was detected a few times. The rearrangement joins TRBV21-1 to TRBJ2-7; the table's D call, TRBD2, has no DNA check behind it. TRBV21-1 is classified as a pseudogene. The CDR3 has 19 amino acids. In nucleotides, the CDR3 is TGTGCCAGCAGCAAAGACGAGGGACTAGCGGGGGGGCCGTTCTACGAGCAGTACTTC. Its protein is CASSKDEGLAGGPFYEQYF.

This clonotype was observed a few times. The J gene is TRBJ2-7, the V gene TRBV2; 10 bases agree with TRBD1. This CDR3 has 15 amino acids. V lost 5 bases to trimming and J lost 4 bases; unmatched junction nucleotides: 8. Per germline, CDR1 SNHLY and CDR2 FYNNEI. For the CDR3, the DNA is TGTGCCAGCAGTCGGACAGGGGGAAATAAGTACGAGCAGTACTTC. This translates into CASSRTGGNKYEQYF.

The chain has TRBV20-1 and TRBJ2-1; D gene uncertain. Trimming pared 3 bases from V and 0 bases from J, leaving 6 bases between. The CDR3 extends over 13 amino acids. Germline CDR1 reads DFQATT; CDR2 reads SNEGSKA (reference sequence). As DNA, the CDR3 is TGCAGTGCTAGGACACGCTCCTACAATGAGCAGTTCTTC. It codes for CSARTRSYNEQFF.

This clonotype occurred many times. The chain uses TRBV7-2 and TRBJ1-1; D remains ambiguous. The germline V gene has CDR1 SGHTA and CDR2 FQGNSA. CDR3 length: 14 amino acids. With 5 bases removed from V and 4 bases from J, the gap between germline ends came to 14 bases. CDR3 in amino acids: CASSSRVARTEAFF. CDR3 sequence (DNA): TGTGCCAGCAGCAGTAGGGTAGCGCGCACTGAAGCTTTCTTT.

In its sample, this clonotype was seen a few times. The chain couples TRBV4-3 to TRBJ2-1; 10 bases fit TRBD2. The germline CDR1 and CDR2 sequences are LGHNA and YSLEER. The trim removed 0 bases at V and 0 bases at J, leaving 5 bases unmatched. The length of the CDR3 is 18 residues. The CDR3 spells CASSQDPGLASSYNEQFF. The CDR3 bases are TGCGCCAGCAGCCAAGACCCGGGACTAGCGTCCTCCTACAATGAGCAGTTCTTC.

V gene TRBV12-3 or TRBV12-4 combines with J gene TRBJ2-7, with 13 bases fitting TRBD2. The CDR3 spans 15 residues. V was pared by 7 bases and J by 7 bases, with 10 bases of the junction left unmatched. This chain's CDR3 is CASNPGLAGVKEQYF. The CDR3 nucleotides are TGTGCCAGCAATCCCGGACTAGCGGGAGTAAAAGAGCAGTACTTC.

V is TRBV19 and J is TRBJ2-2; D possibly corresponds to TRBD1 (5 bases). Germline CDR1 LNHDA, CDR2 SQIVND (reference sequence). This CDR3 has 16 amino acids. V dropped 5 bases and J dropped 1 base, with 14 bases sitting between them. As DNA, the CDR3 is TGTGCCAGTAGTCCCTGGCAGGGTCAGAACACCGGGGAGCTGTTTTTT. Its translation is CASSPWQGQNTGELFF. The full variable domain, with the rest looked up from reference TRBV19 and TRBJ2-2, is DGGITQSPKYLFRKEGQNVTLSCEQNLNHDAMYWYRQDPGQGLRLIYYSQIVNDFQKGDIAEGYSVSREKKESFPLTVTSAQKNPTAFYLCASSPWQGQNTGELFFGEGSRLTVL.

J is TRBJ1-4 and V is TRBV7-2; 8 positions match TRBD1. The CDR3 extends over 15 amino acids. J was trimmed by 7 bases and V by 5 bases; bases with no gene match: 9. Per germline, CDR1 SGHTA and CDR2 FQGNSA. The CDR3 region is CASSPGGTGVEKLFF. The DNA of the CDR3 is TGTGCCAGCAGCCCCGGGGGGACAGGTGTTGAAAAACTGTTTTTT.

The chain is built from TRBV6-5 and TRBJ2-7; 7 nucleotides match TRBD2. The germline V gene encodes CDR1 MNHEY and CDR2 SVGAGI. CDR3 length: 13 amino acids. J gave up 3 bases and V 2 bases, and 1 base lay outside the gene matches. As DNA, the CDR3 is TGTGCCAGCAGTTACCCGGGAGGCTACGAGCAGTACTTC. This codes for CASSYPGGYEQYF.

This clonotype was recorded only once. The V and J genes are TRBV19 and TRBJ1-5, with no clear D. In germline, CDR1 is LNHDA, CDR2 SQIVND (reference sequence). This CDR3 comprises 16 residues. V lost 7 bases and J lost 0, with 16 bases in between. The CDR3 sequence: CASTVGWTNSNQPQHF. The CDR3 nucleotides read TGTGCCAGTACCGTAGGTTGGACCAATAGCAATCAGCCCCAGCATTTT. The variable domain in full, with the rest retrieved from reference TRBV19 and TRBJ1-5, is DGGITQSPKYLFRKEGQNVTLSCEQNLNHDAMYWYRQDPGQGLRLIYYSQIVNDFQKGDIAEGYSVSREKKESFPLTVTSAQKNPTAFYLCASTVGWTNSNQPQHFGDGTRLSIL.

This chain uses TRBV5-6 with TRBJ2-1, with D possibly matching TRBD1 (6 bases). V lost 3 bases and J 7 bases, leaving 14 bases between the germline ends. This CDR3 contains 14 residues. CDR1 and CDR2 from the germline V gene are SGHDT and YYEEEE. The CDR3 nucleotides are TGTGCCAGCAGCTCATACAGGGAAAGGAATGAGCAGTTCTTC. This sequence encodes CASSSYRERNEQFF.

This sequence joins TRBV24-1 and TRBJ2-1; 7 nucleotides agree with TRBD2. Looked up from germline, CDR1 is KGHDR and CDR2 is SFDVKD. Losses at the gene ends were 3 bases for V and 6 bases for J; bases not matched to a gene: 4. The CDR3 is made up of 14 amino acids. CDR3: CATSDVLASNEQFF. The DNA for the CDR3 is TGTGCCACCAGTGATGTACTAGCGAGCAATGAGCAGTTCTTC.

This chain's CDR3 is CASSQDTGLAGNNEQFF. The CDR3 nucleotides read TGTGCCAGCAGCCAAGATACTGGGCTAGCGGGAAACAATGAGCAGTTCTTC. The chain joins TRBV4-2 to TRBJ2-1, with 9 bases aligning to TRBD2. Germline values: CDR1 LGHNA, CDR2 YNFKEQ. V was pared by 0 bases and J by 5 bases, with 8 bases of the junction left unmatched. The CDR3 covers 17 residues.

The table lists this clonotype with a few counts. The genes are TRBV29-1 and TRBJ2-3; 7 bases are shared with TRBD2. The CDR3 has 14 amino acids. V lost 7 bases, J lost 1 base, and 8 bases stayed unmatched. Germline assignment: CDR1 SQVTM and CDR2 ANQGSEA. This CDR3 reads CSAERGSGTDTQYF. The CDR3 DNA sequence: TGCAGCGCCGAGCGGGGAAGCGGCACAGATACGCAGTATTTT.

The J gene is TRBJ2-6, the V gene TRBV24-1, with D perhaps given as TRBD1 or TRBD2 (5 bases each). Germline CDR1 reads KGHDR; CDR2 reads SFDVKD. This CDR3 region has 16 residues. Trimming removed 1 base from V and 3 bases from J, with 9 bases in between. CDR3 bases: TGTGCCACCAGTGATTTACGGGGCTTTGGGGCCAACGTCCTGACTTTC. Its translation: CATSDLRGFGANVLTF.